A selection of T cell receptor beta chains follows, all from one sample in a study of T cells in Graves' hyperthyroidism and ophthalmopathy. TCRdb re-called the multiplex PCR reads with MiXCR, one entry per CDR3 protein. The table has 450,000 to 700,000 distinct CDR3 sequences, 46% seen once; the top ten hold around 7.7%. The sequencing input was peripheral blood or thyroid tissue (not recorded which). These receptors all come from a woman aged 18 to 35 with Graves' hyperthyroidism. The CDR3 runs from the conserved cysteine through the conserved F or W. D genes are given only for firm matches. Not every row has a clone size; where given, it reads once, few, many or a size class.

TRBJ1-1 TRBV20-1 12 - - TGCAGTGCTTTCCCCCCGGGCAGTGAAGCTTTCTTT CSAFPPGSEAFF
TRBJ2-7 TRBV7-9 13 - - TGTGCCAGCAGCCAATTGAGGAGTCAAGAGCAGTACTTC CASSQLRSQEQYF
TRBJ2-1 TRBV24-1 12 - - TGTGCCACGGGTGGGGTTCCCAATGAGCAGTTCTTC CATGGVPNEQFF
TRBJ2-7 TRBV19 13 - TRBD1 TGTGCCACCGGGACAGGGGATTCCTACGAGCAGTACTTC CATGTGDSYEQYF
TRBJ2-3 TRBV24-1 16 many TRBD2 TGTGCCACCAGTGATACGTTGGAGGGAGGGCCAGATACGCAGTATTTT CATSDTLEGGPDTQYF
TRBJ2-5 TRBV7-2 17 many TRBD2 TGTGCCAGCAGCTCCCCGTTAGCGGGAGGGCCACAAGAGACCCAGTACTTC CASSSPLAGGPQETQYF
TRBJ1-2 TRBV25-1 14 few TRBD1 TGTGCCAGCAGTGGACAGGGGGCTGACTATGGCTACACCTTC CASSGQGADYGYTF
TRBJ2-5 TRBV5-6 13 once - TGTGCCAGCAGCCAGACGGGCAGAGAGACCCAGTACTTC CASSQTGRETQYF
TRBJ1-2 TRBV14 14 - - TGCGCCATCGACGGGAGGCCAACGAACTATGGCTACACCTTC CAIDGRPTNYGYTF
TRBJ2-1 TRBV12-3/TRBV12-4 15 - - TGTGCCAGCAGTTTTAGCATCGGGTTACCCAATGAGCAGTTCTTC CASSFSIGLPNEQFF
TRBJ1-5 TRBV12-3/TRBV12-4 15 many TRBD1 TGTGCCAGCAGAAACAGGGGGCAAGGCAATCAGCCCCAGCATTTT CASRNRGQGNQPQHF
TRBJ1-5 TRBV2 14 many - TGTGCCAGCAGTGAGCAGGGGAGCAATCAGCCCCAGCATTTT CASSEQGSNQPQHF
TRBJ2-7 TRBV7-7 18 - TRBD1 TGCGCCAGCAGCCAAGGCTACGCCTCAGGGACAGGGGTTTACGAGCAGTACTTC CASSQGYASGTGVYEQYF
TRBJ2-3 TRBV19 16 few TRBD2 TGTGCCAGTAGTTCCCTGGCGGGAGAAGGCACAGATACGCAGTATTTT CASSSLAGEGTDTQYF
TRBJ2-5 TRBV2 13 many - TGTGCCAGCAGTGCGGGAGTCGGTGAGACCCAGTACTTC CASSAGVGETQYF
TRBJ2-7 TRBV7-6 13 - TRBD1 TGTGCCAGCAGCGAGGGGGCGGGCTACGAGCAGTACTTC CASSEGAGYEQYF
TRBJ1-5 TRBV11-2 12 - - TGTGCCAGCAGGCCAAGCAATCAGACCCAGCATTTT CASRPSNQTQHF
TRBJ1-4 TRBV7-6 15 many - TGTGCCAGCAGCGTCCGGCATGCAACTAATGAAAAACTGTTTTTT CASSVRHATNEKLFF
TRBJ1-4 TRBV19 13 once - TGTGCCAGTAGTTTGGGCCGCCTCGAAAAACTGTTTTTT CASSLGRLEKLFF
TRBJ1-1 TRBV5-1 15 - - TGCGCCAGCAGCTTGTTATCAGTCGGGAACACTGAAGCTTTCTTT CASSLLSVGNTEAFF
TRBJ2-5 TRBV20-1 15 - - TGCAGTGCTAGTGGCGCGGGGTCGGGTCGAGAGACCCAGTACTTC CSASGAGSGRETQYF
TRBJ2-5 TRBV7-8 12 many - TGTGCCAGCAGCGCGATCCAAGAGACCCAGTACTTC CASSAIQETQYF
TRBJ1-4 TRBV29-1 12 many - TGCAGCGTACAATGGGGTAATGAAAAACTGTTTTTT CSVQWGNEKLFF
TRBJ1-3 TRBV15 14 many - TGTGCCACCAGCAGAAAGGGTTCGGGAAACACCATATATTTT CATSRKGSGNTIYF
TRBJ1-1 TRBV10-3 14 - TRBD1 TGTGCCATCAGTGACCCGAGACAGGGAGGAACAGCTTTCTTT CAISDPRQGGTAFF
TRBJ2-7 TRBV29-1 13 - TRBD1 TGCAGCGTTGTGACAGGGGGACCATACGAGCAGTACTTC CSVVTGGPYEQYF
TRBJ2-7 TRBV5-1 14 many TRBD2 TGCGCCAGCAGATCGAGCGGGGGTTTCTACGAGCAGTACTTC CASRSSGGFYEQYF
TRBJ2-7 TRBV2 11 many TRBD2 TGTGCCAGCACCCTGGGGGGGGGACAGTACTTC CASTLGGGQYF
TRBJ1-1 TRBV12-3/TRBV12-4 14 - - TGTGCCAGCAGTTCGGACAGTGGGTGGACTGAAGCTTTCTTT CASSSDSGWTEAFF
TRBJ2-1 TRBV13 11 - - TGTGCCAGCAGCTTAACGGGGGCGCAGTTCTTC CASSLTGAQFF
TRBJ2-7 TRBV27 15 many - TGTGCCAGCAGTTTAGCGATCAAGGTTCCTTACGAGCAGTACTTC CASSLAIKVPYEQYF
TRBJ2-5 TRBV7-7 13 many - TGTGCTACCGCGAGGGGGGGCCAAGAGACCCAGTACTTC CATARGGQETQYF
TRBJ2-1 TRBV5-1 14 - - TGCGCCAGCAGCGGATCCAACGCGGGCACTGAGCAGTTCTTC CASSGSNAGTEQFF